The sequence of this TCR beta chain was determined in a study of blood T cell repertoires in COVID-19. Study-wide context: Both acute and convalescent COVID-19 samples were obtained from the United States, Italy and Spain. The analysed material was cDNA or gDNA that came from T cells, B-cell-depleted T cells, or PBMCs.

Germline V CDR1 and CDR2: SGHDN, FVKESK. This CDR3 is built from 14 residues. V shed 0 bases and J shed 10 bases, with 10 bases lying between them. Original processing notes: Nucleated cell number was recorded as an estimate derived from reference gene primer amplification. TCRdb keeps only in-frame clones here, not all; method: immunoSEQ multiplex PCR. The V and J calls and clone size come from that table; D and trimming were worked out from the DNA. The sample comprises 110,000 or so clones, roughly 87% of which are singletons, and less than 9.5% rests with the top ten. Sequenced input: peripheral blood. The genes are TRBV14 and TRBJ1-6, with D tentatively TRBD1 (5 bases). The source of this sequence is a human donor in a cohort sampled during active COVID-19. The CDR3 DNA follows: TGTGCCAGCAGCCAAGAAGGGGTACCCTCACCCCTCCACTTT. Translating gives CASSQEGVPSPLHF.